This T cell receptor (beta chain) was identified in a study of PD-1 blockade in classical Hodgkin lymphoma. Study-level points and caveats: Significant TCR diversity gains by C4D1 occurred in CD4+ but not CD8+ cells.

On this clone: Its specificity is unknown.

Germline CDR1 and CDR2: MNHEY and SVGAGI. The J segment lost 4 bases and the V segment lost 2 bases, leaving 3 bases of the junction unmatched. The CDR3 sequence is 14 residues long. Clones were sequenced by immunoSEQ multiplex PCR, and TCRdb holds only the in-frame ones, with some missing. The sample holds 95,000 to 100,000 clones, roughly 90% seen once. Every patient had relapsed following autologous stem cell transplantation, and cohorts differed in brentuximab vedotin exposure. Complete response, partial response or progressive disease was recorded as best response. This clonotype was obtained from a human donor with classical Hodgkin lymphoma. The specimen was peripheral blood mononuclear cells (PBMCs), collected before the second cycle of nivolumab. The chain links TRBV6-5 to TRBJ1-2, with 8 bases aligning to TRBD1. DNA of the CDR3: TGTGCCAGCAGTTACGGGCAGGGGGCCTATGGCTACACCTTC. Translating gives CASSYGQGAYGYTF.